These T cell receptor beta chains were read from a single sample in a study of shared clonotypes between healthy human individuals. Sequenced by immunoSEQ multiplex PCR; TCRdb stores in-frame clones only, minus some. The table lists over a million clones, 75% to 85% of them singletons. Input material: memory CD4+ T cells from PBMCs. Receptors originate from a man between 18 and 29 years old in good health. Some clones in this sample may be carry-over from other donors' samples. The CDR3 runs from the conserved cysteine through the conserved F or W.

J | V | CDR3
TRBJ1-5 | TRBV28 | CASSLVRNQPQHF
TRBJ2-7 | TRBV5-6 | CASSLIRQGFIEQYF
TRBJ1-3 | TRBV9 | CASSVGDGGPSSGNTIYF
TRBJ2-2 | TRBV5-4 | CASSLRGRTGELFF
TRBJ2-5 | TRBV20-1 | CSAYHSETQYF
TRBJ1-1 | TRBV7-3 | CASKTTANTEAFF
TRBJ2-7 | TRBV5-1 | CASRLEPVTYEQYF
TRBJ1-6 | TRBV30 | CAWSPSGRGNSPLHF
TRBJ2-7 | TRBV6-1 | CASSEHSTGGSYEQYF
TRBJ2-7 | TRBV7-6 | CASSFPGTSGFYEQYF
TRBJ2-5 | TRBV6-5 | CASSLAGQDYF
TRBJ2-7 | TRBV7-9 | CASSLNFYEQYF
TRBJ1-1 | TRBV19 | CASSWVRANTEAFF
TRBJ2-1 | TRBV11-3 | CASSQRDEQFF
TRBJ2-2 | TRBV2 | CASSYTGTPNTGELFF
TRBJ2-6 | TRBV5-6 | CASSARPGANVLTF
TRBJ2-7 | TRBV7-9 | CASSLQQGLYEQYF
TRBJ1-1 | TRBV27 | CASSPKTGLPTEAFF
TRBJ2-3 | TRBV7-3 | CASSPFRATDTQYF
TRBJ2-7 | TRBV5-4 | CASSEQGSSYEQYF
TRBJ2-6 | TRBV2 | CASSEDNGANVLTF
TRBJ2-7 | TRBV6-1 | CASSVSRQTEQYF
TRBJ1-1 | TRBV27 | CASSLGNRVDTEAFF
TRBJ1-1 | TRBV14 | CASSQDRVYLPAFF
TRBJ2-6 | TRBV18 | CASSPGGYNSGANVLTF
TRBJ1-4 | TRBV27 | CASGSGQGRSTNEKLFF
TRBJ1-6 | TRBV6-1 | CASRGRGSPLHF
TRBJ2-1 | TRBV5-1 | CASSSGGNNEQFF
TRBJ2-7 | TRBV7-9 | CASSLGFLYEQYF
TRBJ2-4 | TRBV28 | CASTPSLAKNIQYF
TRBJ2-7 | TRBV7-3 | CASSSPAGEQYF
TRBJ2-4 | TRBV30 | CAWSVGAKNIQYF
TRBJ1-6 | TRBV20-1 | CSAKGNSPLHF
TRBJ1-2 | TRBV7-2 | CASSLGGAGLGYTF
TRBJ2-3 | TRBV7-2 | CASSSGTNSDTQYF
TRBJ2-2 | TRBV7-3 | CASSLEGHQNTGELFF
TRBJ1-3 | TRBV5-1 | CASSLAGDRFGNTIYF
TRBJ2-2 | TRBV5-1 | CASSLGPTGELFF
TRBJ2-1 | TRBV2 | CASRGDKASYNEQFF
TRBJ2-5 | TRBV6-5 | CASSYRSGKETQYF
TRBJ1-2 | TRBV5-8 | CASSLTTNYGYTF
TRBJ2-5 | TRBV10-3 | CAISESAGAETQYF
TRBJ2-3 | TRBV5-1 | CASSSDGYTDTQYF
TRBJ1-5 | TRBV30 | CAWSVATDQPQHF
TRBJ1-5 | TRBV7-2 | CASQQGNQPQHF
TRBJ2-7 | TRBV5-1 | CASSLAADRGEQYF
TRBJ2-7 | TRBV11-2 | CASSPDDRDSEQYF
TRBJ2-7 | TRBV7-8 | CASSSWDSYEQYF
TRBJ2-7 | TRBV2 | CASGLGLAAYEQYF
TRBJ1-1 | TRBV9 | CASSYRAGAEAFF
TRBJ2-2 | TRBV7-2 | CASSSPRGVWGGELFF
TRBJ2-7 | TRBV28 | CASIGRRTGLAGVLYEQYF
TRBJ2-5 | TRBV7-2 | CASRLGAGQETQYF